Below are 15 T cell receptor beta chains sequenced from a single sample in a study of blood T cell repertoires in COVID-19. The table came from immunoSEQ multiplex PCR; TCRdb's copy has only in-frame clones and leaves some out. The sample includes some 170,000 clones, around 85% of them seen just once. Sequencing input: peripheral blood. These receptors were collected from a woman aged 60 to 75 with acute or convalescent COVID-19.

The genes are TRBV7-9 and TRBJ2-7, with 10 bases fitting TRBD1. In germline, CDR1 is SEHNR, CDR2 FQNEAQ (reference sequence). V shed 1 base and J 4 bases; nucleotides not matched to a gene: 7. The CDR3 runs 16 residues. The chain's CDR3 is CASSLGTPGQGYEQYF. DNA of the CDR3: TGTGCCAGCAGCTTAGGCACACCGGGACAGGGGTACGAGCAGTACTTC.

V and J are TRBV28 and TRBJ2-7; 7 positions agree with TRBD1. The V gene end was trimmed by 3 bases and the J gene end by 5 bases; junction bases not matched to a gene: 4. The CDR3 is made up of 13 amino acids. The germline gives CDR1 MDHEN, CDR2 SYDVKM. CDR3 amino acids: CASSFLGTDEQYV. The CDR3 nucleotides read TGTGCCAGCAGTTTCCTCGGGACAGACGAGCAGTACGTC.

V is TRBV6-5 and J is TRBJ2-2; perhaps TRBD2 as D (5 bases). Germline CDR1 is MNHEY and CDR2 is SVGAGI. CDR3 length: 15 residues. The germline V and J ends were trimmed by 6 bases and 3 bases, with 14 bases remaining between them. CDR3 bases: TGTGCCAGCAGAACTACCACGGGGTACACCGGGGAGCTGTTTTTT. The encoded protein is CASRTTTGYTGELFF.

The chain carries TRBV28 and TRBJ1-2, with TRBD1 matching over 7 bases. Germline V gene data show CDR1 as MDHEN and CDR2 as SYDVKM. The CDR3 runs to 13 residues. With V trimmed by 5 bases and J by 4 bases, 4 bases remained unmatched. The CDR3 is CASSGDRAYGYTF. Written as DNA, the CDR3 is TGTGCCAGCAGTGGAGACAGGGCCTATGGCTACACCTTC.

The gene calls are TRBV21-1 and TRBJ2-2; TRBD2, as called in the table, went unchecked against the DNA. TRBV21-1 is marked as a pseudogene. The CDR3 is 16 amino acids. CDR3 in amino acids: CASSKLSEWDTGELFF. CDR3 coding DNA: TGTGCCAGCAGCAAACTTTCGGAGTGGGACACCGGGGAGCTGTTTTTT.

This chain links TRBV6-5 with TRBJ1-1, with unresolved D. Germline CDR1 MNHEY, CDR2 SVGAGI. Trimming took off 2 bases at V and 4 bases at J, with 14 bases between the two ends. The length of the CDR3 is 15 residues. The CDR3: CASSYGGSLGTEAFF. The DNA of the CDR3 is TGTGCCAGCAGTTACGGAGGGTCGCTGGGCACTGAAGCTTTCTTT.

The genes are TRBV5-1 and TRBJ2-5, with a weak D call TRBD2 (5 bases). CDR1 and CDR2 from the germline V gene are SGHRS and YFSETQ. The CDR3 is 14 amino acids. With 2 bases removed from V and 4 bases from J, the gap between germline ends came to 12 bases. The CDR3 sequence is CASSFGWAGETQYF. The CDR3, as DNA: TGCGCCAGCAGCTTCGGTTGGGCGGGAGAGACCCAGTACTTC.

This chain connects TRBV19 to TRBJ1-4, with TRBD1 matching over 11 bases. Germline CDR1 is LNHDA and CDR2 is SQIVND (reference sequence). V dropped 9 bases and J dropped 3; count of bases not matched to a gene: 6. This CDR3 comprises 15 residues. The CDR3 DNA follows: TGTGCCAGCCGAGGACAGGGGGCGGCTAATGAAAAACTGTTTTTT. Its protein product is CASRGQGAANEKLFF.

The chain's CDR3 is CASGLVTGPSSYNEQFF. As DNA, the CDR3 is TGTGCTAGTGGCCTAGTTACCGGTCCAAGCTCCTACAATGAGCAGTTCTTC. The chain is built from TRBV12-5 and TRBJ2-1; D is unresolved. Trimming stripped 6 bases from V and 0 bases from J, with 18 bases between. Germline V lookup: CDR1 LGHNT, CDR2 FRNRAP. The CDR3 spans 17 residues.

The gene calls are TRBV29-1 and TRBJ2-1, with D possibly matching TRBD1 (6 bases). The CDR3 is made up of 13 amino acids. Looked up from germline, CDR1 is SQVTM and CDR2 is ANQGSEA. V lost 4 bases and J lost 5, with 12 bases in between. For the CDR3, the DNA is TGCAGCGTTGCCCCAGGGGTTGACAATGAGCAGTTCTTC. Translating it yields CSVAPGVDNEQFF.

The genes are TRBV29-1 and TRBJ1-1; D is perhaps TRBD1 (5 bases). The germline V gene encodes CDR1 SQVTM and CDR2 ANQGSEA. The V gene lost 2 bases and the J gene lost 7 bases, with 8 bases spanning the gap. The CDR3 loop spans 11 amino acids. Here the CDR3 reads CSVERGIEAFF. The CDR3 nucleotides read TGCAGCGTTGAAAGGGGAATTGAAGCTTTCTTT.

J is TRBJ2-2 and V is TRBV24-1; 10 bases are shared with TRBD2. The V segment lost 1 base and the J segment 5 bases; nucleotides outside the gene matches: 9. CDR1 KGHDR and CDR2 SFDVKD come from the germline V gene. CDR3 length: 18 amino acids. The CDR3 loop is CATSDFSSGRAKTGELFF. CDR3 DNA: TGTGCCACCAGTGATTTTTCGAGCGGGAGGGCCAAAACCGGGGAGCTGTTTTTT.

This chain connects TRBV5-1 to TRBJ1-4, with 7 bases identical to TRBD1. In germline, CDR1 is SGHRS, CDR2 YFSETQ. CDR3 length: 15 residues. Trimming at V came to 2 bases and at J to 3 bases, leaving 4 bases not matched to a gene. CDR3 coding DNA: TGCGCCAGCAGCTTAACAGGGGACCCTAATGAAAAACTGTTTTTT. It yields the protein CASSLTGDPNEKLFF.

This clone is a singleton in its sample. This chain uses TRBV5-1 with TRBJ2-7, with 12 bases matching TRBD2. The junction had 4 bases not matched to a gene; V was cut back by 4 bases and J by 5 bases. This CDR3 comprises 14 residues. CDR1 and CDR2 from the germline V gene are SGHRS and YFSETQ. This chain's CDR3 is CASSLRTSGDEQYF. The CDR3 region has the DNA TGCGCCAGCAGCCTTCGGACTAGCGGGGACGAGCAGTACTTC.

V usage is TRBV7-6 and J usage is TRBJ2-5; possibly TRBD2 for D (6 bases). Germline CDR1 is SGHVS and CDR2 is FNYEAQ. This CDR3 is 14 amino acids long. Deletions cut 3 bases from V and 4 bases from J, with 12 bases between. CDR3 sequence (DNA): TGTGCCAGCAGCTTCGGGCGGGAAGTAGAGACCCAGTACTTC. Its translation: CASSFGREVETQYF.